The clone carrying this T cell receptor (beta chain) occurred a few times. What it binds is not known. CDR1 and CDR2 from the germline V gene are LGHNA and YNFKEQ. With 2 bases removed from V and 5 bases from J, the gap between germline ends came to 15 bases. The CDR3 sequence is 15 residues long. This specimen belongs to a study of T cell repertoires in cytomegalovirus infection. TCRdb re-derived calls from the reads in MiXCR, one entry per CDR3 protein. Of around 330,000 distinct CDR3 sequences listed, about a sixth are singletons. Regarding the study as a whole: The response measured ex vivo was dominated by TCR beta clonotypes (HLA-C-restricted and CMV-specific). Based on cumulative public TCR beta family frequency, carriers of CMV plus the relevant HLA were identified.

This receptor was identified in a human donor in good health (CMV status not recorded). Some clones in this sample may be carry-over from other donors' samples. The material sequenced was PBMCs. The V gene is TRBV4-2, the J gene TRBJ2-5, with TRBD2 as a possible D gene (5 bases). The DNA for the CDR3 is TGTGCCAGCAGCCAAAGTTCCGGGAATGTGGAGACCCAGTACTTC. It translates to CASSQSSGNVETQYF.